This section outlines one TCR beta chain sequence together with its context. This sample was taken from a study of blood T cell repertoires in COVID-19. Turning to the study itself: Researchers got acute and convalescent COVID-19 samples from the United States, Italy and Spain. From T cells, B-cell-depleted T cells, or PBMCs came the material, which was cDNA or gDNA.

Per the authors' pipeline: The assay estimated nucleated cells by amplifying reference gene primers. Using immunoSEQ multiplex PCR, the repertoire was profiled, and TCRdb retains in-frame clones only, with some absent. That table is the source of V, J and clone size, and D and trimming were worked out from the DNA. The repertoire includes over 40,000 clones, approximately 86% of them detected once, and over 3.5% sits in the top ten. Trimming took 2 bases from V and 0 from J, leaving 19 bases between them. CDR1 and CDR2 from the germline V gene are MGHRA and YSYEKL. The CDR3 totals 18 residues. Material: peripheral blood. This clonotype was sampled from a man of 80 years or more with active COVID-19. The gene calls are TRBV4-1 and TRBJ1-2, with D uncertain. This CDR3 is CASSQPSGVQSANYGYTF. In DNA, the CDR3 is TGCGCCAGCAGCCAACCGTCCGGGGTACAGTCCGCTAACTATGGCTACACCTTC.